These T cell receptor beta chains were read from a single sample in a study of patients and donors after allogeneic stem cell transplantation. TCRdb analysed the RT-PCR reads with MiXCR anew, one entry per CDR3 protein. The sample carries about 18,000 distinct CDR3 sequences, about 5% recorded once. The material sequenced was blood, either unsorted or a sorted T cell fraction (not recorded which). The source is a human donor who was either an allogeneic HSCT recipient or a stem cell or donor lymphocyte infusion donor (not recorded which). It is not recorded whose cells these are; they may come from a transplant donor. Both conserved end residues are part of each CDR3. Each record gives: clone size, J gene, V gene, D gene, CDR3 DNA, CDR3 protein. The D gene is left open where the match is weak. Clone size is stated in some rows and not others, as once, few, many or a class when expanded.

size: few; J: TRBJ2-4; V: TRBV7-8; D: -; DNA: TGTGCCAGCAGCTTGCCCCCAGGCAAAATTCAGTACTTC; CDR3: CASSLPPGKIQYF
size: many; J: TRBJ1-2; V: TRBV20-1; D: TRBD1; DNA: TGCAGTGCTCCTACTTCGGGACAGGGTTTCGATGGCTACACCTTC; CDR3: CSAPTSGQGFDGYTF
size: many; J: TRBJ2-6; V: TRBV15; D: -; DNA: TGTGCCACCAGCAGAGGACTGTTATCTGGGGCCAACGTCCTGACTTTC; CDR3: CATSRGLLSGANVLTF
size: few; J: TRBJ2-7; V: TRBV7-9; D: TRBD2; DNA: TGTGCCAGCAGCTTATGGGTGGAGCGGGGGACCTCCTACGAGCAGTACTTC; CDR3: CASSLWVERGTSYEQYF
size: many; J: TRBJ2-1; V: TRBV6-1; D: -; DNA: TGTGCCAGCAGTGACAGGTGGGGGACCATTGAGCAGTTCTTC; CDR3: CASSDRWGTIEQFF
size: many; J: TRBJ1-1; V: TRBV7-9; D: -; DNA: TGTGCCAGCAGCTTAAAGTGGGACACTGAAGCTTTCTTT; CDR3: CASSLKWDTEAFF
size: many; J: TRBJ2-2; V: TRBV12-3/TRBV12-4; D: TRBD2; DNA: TGTGCCAGCAGTCCGCGGGGACTAGCGGGATCTGGGGAGCTGTTTTTT; CDR3: CASSPRGLAGSGELFF
size: many; J: TRBJ2-5; V: TRBV18; D: -; DNA: TGTGCCAGCTCACCGTTTACAGAGACCCAGTACTTC; CDR3: CASSPFTETQYF
size: -; J: TRBJ1-1; V: TRBV5-4; D: -; DNA: TGTGCCATCCAACGGGACACTGAAGCTTTCTTT; CDR3: CAIQRDTEAFF
size: many; J: TRBJ1-6; V: TRBV12-3/TRBV12-4; D: -; DNA: TGTGCCAGCAGTTTAGTAGGGAAAAATTCACCCCTCCACTTT; CDR3: CASSLVGKNSPLHF
size: many; J: TRBJ1-3; V: TRBV28; D: -; DNA: TGTGCCAGCAGACCAACAGGTTCCGGAAACACCATATATTTT; CDR3: CASRPTGSGNTIYF
size: many; J: TRBJ1-2; V: TRBV3-1; D: -; DNA: TGTGCCAGCAGTGGGCAGGGCGCCTATGGCTACACCTTC; CDR3: CASSGQGAYGYTF
size: many; J: TRBJ1-5; V: TRBV30; D: -; DNA: TGTGCCTGGTCGGGGTGGGGTTCTCAGCCCCAGCATTTT; CDR3: CAWSGWGSQPQHF
size: -; J: TRBJ2-7; V: TRBV21-1; D: -; DNA: TGTGCCAGCAGCAATGGCCTGGACAGGGGGCGCATATGTATCTCCTACGAGCAGTACTTC; CDR3: CASSNGLDRGRICISYEQYF
size: many; J: TRBJ2-7; V: TRBV13; D: TRBD1; DNA: TGTGCCAGCAGAGAAGCCAGGACAGGTCTCTCCTACGAGCAGTACTTC; CDR3: CASREARTGLSYEQYF
size: few; J: TRBJ2-2; V: TRBV7-3; D: -; DNA: TGTGCCAGCAGCTCGACCGGGACTCCTAGGAACACCGGGGAGCTGTTTTTT; CDR3: CASSSTGTPRNTGELFF
size: medium-sized; J: TRBJ1-6; V: TRBV4-1; D: -; DNA: TGCGCCAGCAGCCAGGGTCCGGCCTATAATTCACCCCTCCACTTT; CDR3: CASSQGPAYNSPLHF
size: many; J: TRBJ2-5; V: TRBV14; D: -; DNA: TGTGCCAGCAGCCAAGGACCCCCGGCCCAGTACTTC; CDR3: CASSQGPPAQYF
size: -; J: TRBJ1-2; V: TRBV7-9; D: -; DNA: TGTGCCAGCAGCTTAGAGGGTGTGAACTATGGCTACACCTTC; CDR3: CASSLEGVNYGYTF
size: many; J: TRBJ2-5; V: TRBV5-5; D: -; DNA: TGTGCCAGCAGCTCGGACCGAGAAGAGACCCAGTACTTC; CDR3: CASSSDREETQYF
size: many; J: TRBJ2-5; V: TRBV29-1; D: -; DNA: TGCAGCGTTCGTAGGCCCCAAGAGACCCAGTACTTC; CDR3: CSVRRPQETQYF
size: -; J: TRBJ2-7; V: TRBV6-1; D: TRBD1; DNA: TGTGCCAGCAGACAACAGGGGGCGCCCCGAGAGCAGTACTTC; CDR3: CASRQQGAPREQYF
size: many; J: TRBJ1-1; V: TRBV9; D: -; DNA: TGTGCCAGCAACCGACCAGGGACGGCTGGGATGAACACTGAAGCTTTCTTT; CDR3: CASNRPGTAGMNTEAFF
size: few; J: TRBJ2-7; V: TRBV28; D: TRBD2; DNA: TGTGCCAGCAGACGACTAGCGGTCTACGAGCAGTACTTC; CDR3: CASRRLAVYEQYF
size: many; J: TRBJ2-7; V: TRBV5-1; D: -; DNA: TGCGCCAGCAGCTTAAGTACTAGCTCCTACGAGCAGTACTTC; CDR3: CASSLSTSSYEQYF
size: many; J: TRBJ2-3; V: TRBV20-1; D: TRBD2; DNA: TGCAGTGCTAGAGATAGCTTTGGACTAGCGGGGGGGATCACAGATACGCAGTATTTT; CDR3: CSARDSFGLAGGITDTQYF
size: many; J: TRBJ2-3; V: TRBV7-2; D: -; DNA: TGTGCCAGCAGCTTGGCCGGGGTCACAGATACGCAGTATTTT; CDR3: CASSLAGVTDTQYF
size: few; J: TRBJ1-1; V: TRBV5-1; D: -; DNA: TGCGCCAGCAGCTTGGACAGCTTCAACACTGAAGCTTTCTTT; CDR3: CASSLDSFNTEAFF
size: many; J: TRBJ1-3; V: TRBV9; D: TRBD1; DNA: TGTGCCAGCAGCGTAGAGCCTACGAAGGGGGCGAACTCTGGAAACACCATATATTTT; CDR3: CASSVEPTKGANSGNTIYF
size: -; J: TRBJ1-1; V: TRBV29-1; D: -; DNA: TGCAGCGTTGTTAGGCAGGCTTCGATTAGTGGTGAAGCTTTCTTT; CDR3: CSVVRQASISGEAFF
size: medium-sized; J: TRBJ2-5; V: TRBV7-2; D: -; DNA: TGTGCCAGCAGCTTAGAGAGGGAAGGGACCCAGTACTTC; CDR3: CASSLEREGTQYF
size: many; J: TRBJ1-1; V: TRBV4-1; D: TRBD1; DNA: TGCGCCAGCAGCCAAGACGACAGGGTAGCTTGGAACACTGAAGCTTTCTTT; CDR3: CASSQDDRVAWNTEAFF
size: -; J: TRBJ2-1; V: TRBV10-3; D: -; DNA: TGTGCCATCAGTGCCCGGTACAATGAGCAGTTCTTC; CDR3: CAISARYNEQFF
size: few; J: TRBJ1-1; V: TRBV7-9; D: -; DNA: TGTGCCAGCAGCCCGAGGGGGGGGAGGGGTACTGAAGCTTTCTTT; CDR3: CASSPRGGRGTEAFF
size: few; J: TRBJ1-1; V: TRBV6-5; D: TRBD1; DNA: TGTGCCAGCAGTTACCTGACAGGGGGCGTGGTCACTGAAGCTTTCTTT; CDR3: CASSYLTGGVVTEAFF
size: many; J: TRBJ2-7; V: TRBV11-2; D: TRBD1; DNA: TGTGCCAGCAGCTTAATGTCGTCGTCGGCAGGGGGCTCCTACGAGCAGTACTTC; CDR3: CASSLMSSSAGGSYEQYF
size: -; J: TRBJ2-5; V: TRBV4-2; D: TRBD2; DNA: TGTGCCAGCAGCCAAGAGGTACTAGCGGGGGTAGAGACCCAGTACTTC; CDR3: CASSQEVLAGVETQYF
size: many; J: TRBJ2-3; V: TRBV6-5; D: TRBD2; DNA: TGTGCCAGCAGTTACCTGGCGGGAGGGCCGCGGGGCACAGATACGCAGTATTTT; CDR3: CASSYLAGGPRGTDTQYF
size: many; J: TRBJ1-6; V: TRBV11-2; D: TRBD1; DNA: TGTGCCAGCAGCTTAATCCCAGGGGGGTTGACGCGATCTTCACCCCTCCACTTT; CDR3: CASSLIPGGLTRSSPLHF
size: few; J: TRBJ2-7; V: TRBV6-5; D: TRBD1; DNA: TGTGCCAGCAGTTGGAACAGGGGGCCCCGGGGGTACGAGCAGTACTTC; CDR3: CASSWNRGPRGYEQYF
size: many; J: TRBJ1-1; V: TRBV14; D: TRBD1; DNA: TGTGCCAGCAGCCCAGGGGGAGGTGGAGCTTTCTTT; CDR3: CASSPGGGGAFF
size: few; J: TRBJ2-3; V: TRBV30; D: TRBD2; DNA: TGTGCCTGGGAAGCGGGGTCGTGGGCAGATACGCAGTATTTT; CDR3: CAWEAGSWADTQYF
size: few; J: TRBJ2-5; V: TRBV6-1; D: -; DNA: TGTGCCAGCACTACTACAGGGAGGGAAGAGACCCAGTACTTC; CDR3: CASTTTGREETQYF
size: many; J: TRBJ1-4; V: TRBV7-9; D: -; DNA: TGTGCCAGCAAGAAGGGGGAAGTAGAAAAACTGTTTTTT; CDR3: CASKKGEVEKLFF
size: medium-sized; J: TRBJ2-5; V: TRBV12-3/TRBV12-4; D: -; DNA: TGTGCCAGCAGTTTAGAGCGGGGGCGACAGGGGACCCAGTACTTC; CDR3: CASSLERGRQGTQYF
size: -; J: TRBJ1-1; V: TRBV7-9; D: TRBD1; DNA: TGTGCCAGCAGACATGAGGGACAGTTGGGGACTGAAGCTTTCTTT; CDR3: CASRHEGQLGTEAFF
size: -; J: TRBJ1-2; V: TRBV7-9; D: -; DNA: TGTGCCAGCAGGCCCAGTGAGGGCCGCGGCTACACCTTC; CDR3: CASRPSEGRGYTF
size: -; J: TRBJ2-7; V: TRBV19; D: -; DNA: TGTGCCAGTAGTGGGTTGGGTCGGGACGGAACCTACGAGCAGTACTTC; CDR3: CASSGLGRDGTYEQYF
size: few; J: TRBJ1-1; V: TRBV7-6; D: -; DNA: TGTGCCAGCAGCACGTACCAGGGTACTGAAGCTTTCTTT; CDR3: CASSTYQGTEAFF
size: many; J: TRBJ2-7; V: TRBV10-3; D: TRBD2; DNA: TGTGCCATCAGTGAGTCCGGCGGGAGGGCAGAGGAGCAGTACTTC; CDR3: CAISESGGRAEEQYF